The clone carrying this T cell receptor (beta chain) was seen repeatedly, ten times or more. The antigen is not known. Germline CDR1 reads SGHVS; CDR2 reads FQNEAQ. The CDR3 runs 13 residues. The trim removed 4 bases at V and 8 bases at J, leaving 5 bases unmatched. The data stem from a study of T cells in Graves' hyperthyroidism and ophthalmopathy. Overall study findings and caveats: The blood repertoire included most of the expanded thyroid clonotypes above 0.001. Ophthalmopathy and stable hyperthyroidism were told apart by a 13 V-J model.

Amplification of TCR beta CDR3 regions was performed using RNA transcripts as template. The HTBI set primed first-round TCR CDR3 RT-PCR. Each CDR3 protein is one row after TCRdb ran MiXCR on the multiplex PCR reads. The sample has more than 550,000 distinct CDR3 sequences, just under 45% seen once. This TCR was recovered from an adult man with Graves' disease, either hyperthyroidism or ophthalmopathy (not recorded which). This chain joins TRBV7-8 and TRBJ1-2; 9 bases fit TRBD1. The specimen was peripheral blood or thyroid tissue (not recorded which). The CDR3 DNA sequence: TGTGCCAGCAGCTCGACAGGGGGTGAAGGCTACACCTTC. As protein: CASSSTGGEGYTF.